The T cell receptor beta chain under discussion was sequenced for a study of cytomegalovirus exposure and HLA in healthy donors. The V gene end was trimmed by 8 bases and the J gene end by 9 bases; junction bases not matched to a gene: 9. Germline CDR1 MNHEY, CDR2 SVGAGI. This CDR3 comprises 12 residues. Use of 60 Vbeta and 13 Jbeta primers characterized the PCR. Repertoires were generated with immunoSEQ multiplex PCR, while TCRdb's copy carries only in-frame clones and drops some. The profile shows 200,000 to 250,000 clones, roughly 75% of them singletons. Sequencing input: PBMCs. The chain couples TRBV6-5 to TRBJ1-1; 7 nucleotides align to TRBD1. The TCR was taken from a woman aged 25 to 39 in good health and CMV-seronegative. CDR3: CASLGTAAKAFF. The CDR3 DNA reads TGTGCCAGCCTCGGGACAGCAGCTAAAGCTTTCTTT.